The 10 T cell receptor beta chains reported below all come from one sample, sequenced in a study of blood T cell repertoires in COVID-19. Profiling relied on immunoSEQ multiplex PCR, and the TCRdb table lists in-frame clones only, not all of them. The sample contains roughly 120,000 clones, approximately 90% of which appear only once. Sequencing was done on a sample of peripheral blood. These TCRs come from a middle-aged man with COVID-19, enrolled during active disease.

This CDR3 is CASSIGGRNYGYTF. DNA for the CDR3: TGTGCCAGTAGTATCGGAGGGAGGAACTATGGCTACACCTTC. V usage is TRBV19 and J usage is TRBJ1-2; D is undetermined. Trimming took 3 bases from V and 2 from J, leaving 10 bases between them. CDR1 is LNHDA, CDR2 SQIVND, per germline (reference sequence). The CDR3 has 14 amino acids.

This clone was observed a single time. This rearrangement joins TRBV4-1 to TRBJ2-7; maybe TRBD2 (6 bases). Germline CDR1 and CDR2: MGHRA and YSYEKL. The V end lost 0 bases, the J end lost 0 bases, and 9 bases lay between the germline ends. CDR3 length equals 15 residues. This CDR3 reads CASSQESGPSYEQYV. Here the CDR3 DNA reads TGCGCCAGCAGCCAAGAAAGCGGGCCCTCCTACGAGCAGTACGTC.

This chain joins TRBV28 and TRBJ1-2; D call uncertain. Trimming left V 5 bases short and J 5 bases short, with 6 bases between. Looked up from germline, CDR1 is MDHEN and CDR2 is SYDVKM. The CDR3 sequence is 11 residues long. The CDR3 sequence: CASSNNYGYTF. The CDR3 nucleotides read TGTGCCAGCAGTAACAATTATGGCTACACCTTC.

V is TRBV5-8 and J is TRBJ1-5; weak D call: TRBD1 (6 bases). With 0 bases removed from V and 7 bases from J, the gap between germline ends came to 20 bases. CDR1 is SGHTS and CDR2 is YDEGEE in the germline V gene. The CDR3 totals 17 residues. This CDR3 reads CASSLGPTLRGRQPQHF. CDR3 sequence (DNA): TGTGCCAGCAGCTTGGGCCCTACGCTCAGGGGAAGGCAGCCCCAGCATTTT.

This clone was observed once. This chain connects TRBV6-5 to TRBJ1-2, with a tentative D call TRBD1 (5 bases). The CDR3 is 13 amino acids. CDR1 is MNHEY, CDR2 SVGAGI, per germline. V shed 0 bases and J shed 10 bases, with 12 bases lying between them. CDR3 residues: CASSYSKQGPYTF. The CDR3, as DNA: TGTGCCAGCAGTTACTCGAAGCAGGGCCCCTACACCTTC.

V usage is TRBV6-5 and J usage is TRBJ2-1, with TRBD1 identical over 10 bases. Trimming cost V 6 bases and J 8 bases; bases outside gene matches: 7. Germline CDR1 is MNHEY and CDR2 is SVGAGI. This CDR3 contains 14 residues. DNA of the CDR3: TGTGCCAGCAGCCCCCCGGGACAGGGGTATGAGCAGTTCTTC. Translating gives CASSPPGQGYEQFF.

The chain combines TRBV7-6 with TRBJ2-1; D may be TRBD2 (5 bases). V was clipped by 1 base and J by 0 bases, with 13 bases between them. Germline assignment: CDR1 SGHVS and CDR2 FNYEAQ. The CDR3 runs to 17 residues. The CDR3 DNA reads as TGTGCCAGCAGCTTAGACTCGGCGGGTAGCTCCTACAATGAGCAGTTCTTC. This gives the protein CASSLDSAGSSYNEQFF.

The CDR3 DNA reads as TGTGCCAGCAGCTTAGATAGAGGTAGCGGGAGCTCAGATACGCAGTATTTT. This translates into CASSLDRGSGSSDTQYF. This chain connects TRBV11-2 to TRBJ2-3; TRBD2 aligns across 9 bases. This CDR3 has 17 residues. Germline V gene sequence: CDR1 SGHAT, CDR2 FQNNGV. Trimming at V came to 0 bases and at J to 4 bases, leaving 8 bases not matched to a gene.

The gene calls are TRBV5-1 and TRBJ2-1; no clear D gene. Germline V gene sequence: CDR1 SGHRS, CDR2 YFSETQ. The V end was cut by 0 bases, the J end by 6 bases, with 10 bases between. This CDR3 contains 14 residues. CDR3: CASSLEGRVNEQFF. In nucleotides, the CDR3 is TGCGCCAGCAGCTTGGAAGGTCGGGTCAATGAGCAGTTCTTC. The variable domain in full, completed from reference TRBV5-1 and TRBJ2-1, reads KAGVTQTPRYLIKTRGQQVTLSCSPISGHRSVSWYQQTPGQGLQFLFEYFSETQRNKGNFPGRFSGRQFSNSRSEMNVSTLELGDSALYLCASSLEGRVNEQFFGPGTRLTVL.

The genes are TRBV6-5 and TRBJ1-1; 8 bases map to TRBD1. Trimming took 11 bases from V and 0 from J; bases not matched to a gene: 5. Germline loops: CDR1 MNHEY, CDR2 SVGAGI. The CDR3 has 13 residues. CDR3 sequence: CAAQGGMNTEAFF. CDR3 nucleotide sequence: TGTGCCGCACAGGGGGGGATGAACACTGAAGCTTTCTTT.